This is a list of T cell receptor beta chains from one sample in a study of blood T cells in healthy people across ages. TCRdb independently ran MiXCR on the 5' RACE reads; one entry per CDR3 protein. The sample lists approximately 670,000 distinct CDR3 sequences, approximately 40% occurring once. The sequencing input was blood. Receptors were obtained from a man aged 80 or over in good health. Each CDR3 is given with its conserved first and last residue. D genes are given only for firm matches. Clone sizes are given selectively: once, few, many, or a class where the clone is expanded.

j_gene | v_gene | abundance | d_gene | CDR3aa | CDR3nt
TRBJ2-3 | TRBV7-9 | - | - | CASTEGLSTDTQYF | TGTGCCTCCACAGAGGGCCTAAGCACAGATACGCAGTATTTT
TRBJ2-3 | TRBV6-2/TRBV6-3 | - | - | CASSDGGSDTQYF | TGTGCCAGCAGTGACGGAGGGTCAGATACGCAGTATTTT
TRBJ1-2 | TRBV20-1 | - | TRBD1 | CSAMGQGAGYGYTF | TGCAGTGCTATGGGACAGGGGGCCGGCTATGGCTACACCTTC
TRBJ2-7 | TRBV5-1 | few | - | CASSLDRDIYEQYF | TGCGCCAGCAGCTTGGACAGGGACATCTACGAGCAGTACTTC
TRBJ1-6 | TRBV20-1 | - | - | CSAREGRVQGSYNSPLHF | TGCAGTGCTAGAGAAGGCAGGGTACAAGGCTCCTATAATTCACCCCTCCACTTT
TRBJ2-7 | TRBV5-1 | - | TRBD2 | CASSFTLRTSDNEQYF | TGCGCCAGCAGCTTTACGTTACGGACTAGCGACAATGAGCAGTACTTC
TRBJ1-1 | TRBV7-2 | - | - | CASSYQGAAEAFF | TGTGCCAGCAGTTATCAGGGTGCTGCTGAAGCTTTCTTT
TRBJ2-1 | TRBV4-3 | few | TRBD1 | CASSPQDRGTYNEQFF | TGCGCCAGCAGCCCCCAAGACAGGGGCACCTACAATGAGCAGTTCTTC
TRBJ1-5 | TRBV4-1 | - | TRBD1 | CASSPWTGGVSNQPQHF | TGCGCCAGCAGCCCTTGGACAGGGGGCGTGAGCAATCAGCCCCAGCATTTT
TRBJ2-2 | TRBV27 | - | TRBD2 | CASSLSGGLAGELFF | TGTGCCAGCAGTTTAAGCGGGGGGTTGGCCGGGGAGCTGTTTTTT
TRBJ2-3 | TRBV7-3 | - | - | CASSQRRATTDTQYF | TGTGCCAGCAGCCAGAGGAGAGCGACCACAGATACGCAGTATTTT
TRBJ2-1 | TRBV6-5 | - | TRBD2 | CASSYSILAGGRGEQFF | TGTGCCAGCAGTTACTCCATCTTAGCGGGGGGGCGAGGTGAGCAGTTCTTC
TRBJ2-2 | TRBV5-1 | - | - | CASSLVVGDTGELFF | TGCGCCAGCAGCTTGGTGGTCGGGGACACCGGGGAGCTGTTTTTT
TRBJ2-3 | TRBV20-1 | few | - | CSASLDSPEADTQYF | TGCAGTGCTAGCTTAGATTCCCCCGAGGCAGATACGCAGTATTTT
TRBJ2-5 | TRBV20-1 | - | TRBD2 | CSASLSGSLYQETQYF | TGCAGTGCGAGTCTTAGCGGGAGCCTGTACCAAGAGACCCAGTACTTC
TRBJ2-3 | TRBV3-1 | - | - | CASKSTQGTDTQYF | TGTGCCAGCAAATCCACCCAGGGCACAGATACGCAGTATTTT
TRBJ1-4 | TRBV7-2 | many | - | CASSLALTFNEKLFF | TGTGCCAGCAGCTTAGCGTTGACCTTTAATGAAAAACTGTTTTTT
TRBJ2-5 | TRBV9 | - | TRBD2 | CASSAPAGGVHEETQYF | TGTGCCAGCAGCGCCCCTGCGGGGGGCGTTCATGAAGAGACCCAGTACTTC
TRBJ2-3 | TRBV7-2 | few | - | CASSSGTGIGTDTQYF | TGTGCCAGCAGCTCAGGAACAGGGATAGGCACAGATACGCAGTATTTT
TRBJ2-2 | TRBV7-3 | - | - | CVSSSRGNTGELFF | TGTGTCAGCAGCTCGAGGGGAAACACCGGGGAGCTGTTTTTT